This T cell receptor (beta chain) emerged from a study of beta chain features in type 1 diabetes. This clone has a handful of counts. Antigen: not known. In germline, CDR1 is SQVTM, CDR2 ANQGSEA. Trimming at V came to 7 bases and at J to 0 bases, leaving 6 bases not matched to a gene. The CDR3 has 14 amino acids. Study-level results: Researchers report that Type 1 diabetes patients had moderately but significantly shorter TCRB CDR3s across all four CD4+ subsets.

Expressed TCRB transcripts were sequenced, since all the RNA that had been isolated was reverse transcribed. The protocol was immunoSEQ multiplex PCR, while the TCRdb copy is restricted to in-frame clones and leaves out a portion. The data hold some 350,000 clones, with roughly 12% observed a single time. Sequenced sample: naive CD4+ T cells from blood. This TCR was recovered from a woman between 18 and 29 years old with type 1 diabetes. V is TRBV29-1 and J is TRBJ2-1, with 7 bases identical to TRBD1. The CDR3 here is CSALRGSSYNEQFF. The CDR3 region has the DNA TGCAGCGCCCTCAGGGGGAGCTCCTACAATGAGCAGTTCTTC.